A selection of T cell receptor beta chains follows, all from one sample in a study of blood T cells in healthy people across ages. From the 5' RACE reads, TCRdb called clonotypes with MiXCR, one entry per CDR3 protein. The sample lists roughly 930,000 distinct CDR3 sequences; 40% to 60% were seen once. The specimen sequenced was blood. The receptor set was obtained from a man aged 30 to 39 in good health. CDR3s include the opening cysteine and the closing phenylalanine or tryptophan. A D gene is named only where the DNA matches it firmly. Not all rows give a size; the values are once, few, many and, for expanded clones, a class.

CDR3nt: TGTGCCAGCAGTTTAAGACTAGCGGACCCTTTTAGTGAAGAGACCCAGTACTTC
CDR3aa: CASSLRLADPFSEETQYF
j_gene: TRBJ2-5
v_gene: TRBV12-3/TRBV12-4
d_gene: TRBD2
abundance: few

CDR3nt: TGCGCCAGCAGCCAAGATAGGGGTTGGGCAGATACGCAGTATTTT
CDR3aa: CASSQDRGWADTQYF
j_gene: TRBJ2-3
v_gene: TRBV4-3
d_gene: .
abundance: few

CDR3nt: TGCGCCAGCAGCCAAGATTCCGAAACGTACTATGGCTACACCTTC
CDR3aa: CASSQDSETYYGYTF
j_gene: TRBJ1-2
v_gene: TRBV4-1
d_gene: .
abundance: few

CDR3nt: TGCGCCAGCAGCGATGGGGCGAGTAGGGGCGAGCAGTACTTC
CDR3aa: CASSDGASRGEQYF
j_gene: TRBJ2-7
v_gene: TRBV5-1
d_gene: .
abundance: .

CDR3nt: TGTGCCAGCAGCGGAGCAGGGGCGGACCACAATGAGCAGTTCTTC
CDR3aa: CASSGAGADHNEQFF
j_gene: TRBJ2-1
v_gene: TRBV9
d_gene: .
abundance: .

CDR3nt: TGTGCCAGCAGTTACTCGGGGACGGATGCCAATGAGCAGTTCTTC
CDR3aa: CASSYSGTDANEQFF
j_gene: TRBJ2-1
v_gene: TRBV6-5
d_gene: .
abundance: many

CDR3nt: TGTGCCAGCAATAAGGGGCCCGACGAGCAGTACTTC
CDR3aa: CASNKGPDEQYF
j_gene: TRBJ2-7
v_gene: TRBV6-5
d_gene: .
abundance: .

CDR3nt: TGCGCCCGCAGCCTCTTCCAGGGGGAGACCCAGTACTTC
CDR3aa: CARSLFQGETQYF
j_gene: TRBJ2-5
v_gene: TRBV4-1
d_gene: .
abundance: .

CDR3nt: TGTGCCAGCAGCCACAGGGGCGGGAGCTCCTACAATGAGCAGTTCTTC
CDR3aa: CASSHRGGSSYNEQFF
j_gene: TRBJ2-1
v_gene: TRBV7-3
d_gene: .
abundance: few

CDR3nt: TGTGCCAGCAGCCAAGTGTATCGTTTGGCCAGGGGGCTTGAGACAGATACGCAGTATTTT
CDR3aa: CASSQVYRLARGLETDTQYF
j_gene: TRBJ2-3
v_gene: TRBV3-1
d_gene: TRBD1
abundance: .

CDR3nt: TGTGCCAGTAGCCTCCCTTCACTAGTGGGGGCCTACAATGAGCAGTTCTTC
CDR3aa: CASSLPSLVGAYNEQFF
j_gene: TRBJ2-1
v_gene: TRBV6-6
d_gene: .
abundance: .

CDR3nt: TGCAGTGCCATGTCGTCAGACAGGGTGGGAGAGACCCAGTACTTC
CDR3aa: CSAMSSDRVGETQYF
j_gene: TRBJ2-5
v_gene: TRBV20-1
d_gene: TRBD1
abundance: many

CDR3nt: TGTGCCAGCTCACCACGGGAGACTGCCTATAATTCACCCCTCCACTTT
CDR3aa: CASSPRETAYNSPLHF
j_gene: TRBJ1-6
v_gene: TRBV18
d_gene: .
abundance: .

CDR3nt: TGCAGCGTTGCCCGGGGTGTATCGGAGACCCAGTACTTC
CDR3aa: CSVARGVSETQYF
j_gene: TRBJ2-5
v_gene: TRBV29-1
d_gene: .
abundance: .

CDR3nt: TGTGCCAGCAGGCCTACTAGCGGGGGGTTAGCAGATACGCAGTATTTT
CDR3aa: CASRPTSGGLADTQYF
j_gene: TRBJ2-3
v_gene: TRBV3-1
d_gene: TRBD2
abundance: few

CDR3nt: TGTGCCAGCAGCTTTTCAGGAGGTGGCAATGAGCAGTTCTTC
CDR3aa: CASSFSGGGNEQFF
j_gene: TRBJ2-1
v_gene: TRBV7-3
d_gene: .
abundance: many

CDR3nt: TGCAGTGCTTCGGACTACGGCTCCTACAATGAGCAGTTCTTC
CDR3aa: CSASDYGSYNEQFF
j_gene: TRBJ2-1
v_gene: TRBV20-1
d_gene: .
abundance: .